A single sample gave rise to the 31 T cell receptor beta chains below, sequenced in a study of control samples from healthy donors and cancer patients. Data came from immunoSEQ multiplex PCR; TCRdb stores just in-frame clones and leaves some out. The data contain fewer than 60,000 clones, about 86% of them singletons. Sequenced material: PBMCs. Every receptor here comes from a woman in her fifties or sixties with lung cancer.

The chain recombines TRBV25-1 with TRBJ1-1; unclear D gene. This CDR3 spans 15 amino acids. Looked up from germline, CDR1 is MGHDK and CDR2 is SYGVNS. Trimming pared 4 bases from V and 5 bases from J, leaving 17 bases between. Written as DNA, the CDR3 is TGTGCCAGCAGTGTACACGCGTCAGGTGGAACTGAAGCTTTCTTT. Its protein is CASSVHASGGTEAFF.

This clone was recorded only once. The chain employs TRBV27 and TRBJ2-1; D may match TRBD1 or TRBD2 (5 bases each). This CDR3 contains 14 residues. Germline CDR1 is MNHEY and CDR2 is SMNVEV (reference sequence). The ends were cut back, 2 bases at V and 2 bases at J, with 7 bases in the middle. CDR3 coding DNA: TGTGCCAGCAGTTTAGGGACGGCCTACAATGAGCAGTTCTTC. Translated, it gives CASSLGTAYNEQFF.

The chain has TRBV9 and TRBJ2-1, with 9 bases lining up with TRBD2. In germline, CDR1 is SGDLS, CDR2 YYNGEE. V lost 3 bases to trimming and J lost 2 bases; unmatched junction nucleotides: 9. This CDR3 has 17 amino acids. The CDR3 spells CASSETSTSGAYNEQFF. The CDR3 DNA is TGTGCCAGCAGCGAGACCTCGACTAGCGGTGCCTACAATGAGCAGTTCTTC.

This chain links TRBV7-3 with TRBJ2-2; D is perhaps TRBD2 (6 bases). The CDR3 consists of 17 residues. The germline V gene has CDR1 SGHTA and CDR2 FQGTGA. The V end was cut by 4 bases, the J end by 1 base, with 16 bases between. The CDR3 sequence is CASSSPRLDWNTGELFF. The CDR3 DNA is TGTGCCAGCAGCTCCCCGAGACTAGATTGGAACACCGGGGAGCTGTTTTTT.

This clone is labeled as medium-sized. The rearrangement joins TRBV12-5 to TRBJ1-6; TRBD1 might be the D (5 bases). The ends were cut back, 7 bases at V and 10 bases at J, with 14 bases in the middle. The CDR3 is 13 amino acids. CDR1 is LGHNT and CDR2 is FRNRAP in the germline V gene. Here the CDR3 DNA reads TGTGCTAGTGCTTCGGGGGTGGAGTCACCCCTCCACTTT. It is translated as CASASGVESPLHF. Full variable domain (missing parts from reference TRBV12-5 and TRBJ1-6): DARVTQTPRHKVTEMGQEVTMRCQPILGHNTVFWYRQTMMQGLELLAYFRNRAPLDDSGMPKDRFSAEMPDATLATLKIQPSEPRDSAVYFCASASGVESPLHFGNGTRLTVT.

Concerning this clone: Its ends do not fully match the called genes, so a read error is possible. The chain carries TRBV7-2 and TRBJ1-2; no clear D. CDR1 and CDR2 (germline): SGHTA, FQGNSA. There are 13 residues in the CDR3. The CDR3, as DNA: TGTGCCAGCAGCCTACTCGATGGAGATGGCCACACCTTC. It translates to CASSLLDGDGHTF.

The chain recombines TRBV5-4 with TRBJ2-1, with 7 nucleotides matching TRBD2. The CDR3 is 11 residues long. The V and J ends lost 3 bases and 10 bases, in that order; junction bases with no gene match: 1. CDR1 and CDR2 from the germline V gene are SGHNT and YYREEE (reference sequence). The CDR3 DNA reads TGTGCCAGCAGCTGGGAGGGGGAGCAGTTCTTC. This codes for CASSWEGEQFF.

This chain uses TRBV7-9 with TRBJ2-5; D is undetermined. The CDR3 is 12 residues long. Germline V gives CDR1 SEHNR, CDR2 FQNEAQ (reference sequence). V dropped 7 bases and J dropped 5 bases, with 11 bases sitting between them. The DNA for the CDR3 is TGTGCCAGCACTCCAGGAGTGGAGACCCAGTACTTC. Its protein is CASTPGVETQYF.

The chain carries TRBV7-8 and TRBJ1-6, with 7 positions matching TRBD1. This CDR3 has 14 amino acids. Unmatched junction bases numbered 7, after V lost 4 bases and J lost 10 bases. CDR1 is SGHVS and CDR2 is FQNEAQ in the germline V gene. The CDR3 bases are TGTGCCAGCAGCTCTACAGGGGTGGCGTCACCCCTCCACTTT. Protein product: CASSSTGVASPLHF.

CDR3 coding DNA: TGTGCCAGTAGTTCCCGCCGGGGGAGTAAAGAGACCCAGTACTTC. Translation gives CASSSRRGSKETQYF. The chain recombines TRBV19 with TRBJ2-5, with D tentatively TRBD2 (6 bases). Per germline, CDR1 LNHDA and CDR2 SQIVND (reference sequence). The CDR3 is 15 amino acids. V was shortened by 5 bases and J by 3 bases, with 16 bases between the two germline ends.

The rearrangement links TRBV5-1 to TRBJ1-2; D remains ambiguous. There are 14 residues in the CDR3. The V gene's germline CDR1 is SGHRS and CDR2 YFSETQ. V lost 2 bases and J lost 3, with 11 bases in between. As DNA, the CDR3 is TGCGCCAGCAGCTTTGGGGAGTTAGACTATGGCTACACCTTC. Protein sequence: CASSFGELDYGYTF. Supplemented by reference TRBV5-1 and TRBJ1-2, the full variable domain reads KAGVTQTPRYLIKTRGQQVTLSCSPISGHRSVSWYQQTPGQGLQFLFEYFSETQRNKGNFPGRFSGRQFSNSRSEMNVSTLELGDSALYLCASSFGELDYGYTFGSGTRLTVV.

This clone was counted between two and nine times. J is TRBJ1-6 and V is TRBV4-1, with D hard to call. CDR1 and CDR2 from the germline V gene are MGHRA and YSYEKL. This CDR3 has 13 amino acids. With 1 base removed from V and 8 bases from J, the gap between germline ends came to 6 bases. This CDR3 reads CASSQVNDSPLHF. The CDR3 nucleotides read TGCGCCAGCAGCCAAGTCAACGATTCACCCCTCCACTTT.

V usage is TRBV9 and J usage is TRBJ1-1; D is ambiguous. Trimming cost V 1 base and J 4 bases, with 17 bases left between them. The CDR3 is 16 residues long. Germline V CDR1 and CDR2: SGDLS, YYNGEE. CDR3 region: CASSVRPMAAGTEAFF. The CDR3 bases are TGTGCCAGCAGCGTACGTCCGATGGCCGCTGGCACTGAAGCTTTCTTT.

This chain connects TRBV18 to TRBJ1-2, with D hard to call. The V gene lost 3 bases and the J gene lost 1 base, with 15 bases spanning the gap. The CDR3 is 16 amino acids. Germline-derived CDR1 and CDR2 are KGHSH and LQKENI. As DNA, the CDR3 is TGTGCCAGCTCACCCACCGGAGGTCAAAGTAACTATGGCTACACCTTC. Its translation is CASSPTGGQSNYGYTF. Variable domain in full (rest from reference TRBV18 and TRBJ1-2): NAGVMQNPRHLVRRRGQEARLRCSPMKGHSHVYWYRQLPEEGLKFMVYLQKENIIDESGMPKERFSAEFPKEGPSILRIQQVVRGDSAAYFCASSPTGGQSNYGYTFGSGTRLTVV.

The chain couples TRBV6-5 to TRBJ1-1; D gene uncertain. V was shortened by 0 bases and J by 4 bases, with 6 bases between the two germline ends. CDR1 MNHEY and CDR2 SVGAGI come from the germline V gene. The CDR3 extends over 13 amino acids. The CDR3 here is CASSYSGITEAFF. The CDR3 DNA reads TGTGCCAGCAGTTACTCCGGGATCACTGAAGCTTTCTTT.

The chain recombines TRBV6-5 with TRBJ2-5; the D gene is possibly TRBD2 (6 bases). CDR3 length: 12 residues. Germline V lookup: CDR1 MNHEY, CDR2 SVGAGI. V was clipped by 5 bases and J by 3 bases, with 7 bases between them. The CDR3 coding sequence is TGTGCCAGCAGTAGACTAGAAGAGACCCAGTACTTC. This translates into CASSRLEETQYF.

V gene TRBV7-2 combines with J gene TRBJ1-4; a weak D match, TRBD1 (6 bases). Germline assignment: CDR1 SGHTA and CDR2 FQGNSA. The CDR3 runs to 15 residues. The V end lost 2 bases, the J end lost 13 bases, and 20 bases lay between the germline ends. CDR3 protein: CASSLTSGGGVGLFF. Written as DNA, the CDR3 is TGTGCCAGCAGCTTAACTTCGGGAGGGGGTGTTGGACTGTTTTTT.

V is TRBV3-1 (or the pseudogene TRBV3-2) and J is TRBJ1-2; no reliable D call. The CDR3 has 13 amino acids. Germline CDR1 and CDR2: LGHDT and YNNKEL (reference sequence). V gave up 1 base and J gave up 8 bases, with 11 bases separating them. For the CDR3, the DNA is TGTGCCAGCAGCCAAGTCCCGGGAGAAGGCTACACCTTC. Protein: CASSQVPGEGYTF.

The chain recombines TRBV19 with TRBJ2-7; TRBD1 might be the D (6 bases). V was shortened by 5 bases and J by 0 bases, with 8 bases between the two germline ends. The CDR3 loop spans 13 amino acids. Germline CDR1 is LNHDA and CDR2 is SQIVND (reference sequence). The CDR3 DNA reads as TGTGCCAGTAGTTCGGACAGCTCCTACGAGCAGTACTTC. Its protein is CASSSDSSYEQYF.

The chain employs TRBV19 and TRBJ1-1; D not resolved. V was clipped by 5 bases and J by 4 bases, with 17 bases between them. Germline CDR1 reads LNHDA; CDR2 reads SQIVND (reference sequence). This CDR3 region has 15 residues. CDR3 sequence (DNA): TGTGCCAGTAGTGCCTCCTCGAGGTTTGGCACTGAAGCTTTCTTT. Residues: CASSASSRFGTEAFF.

The chain carries TRBV27 and TRBJ1-6, with TRBD1 matching 7 bases. Looked up from germline, CDR1 is MNHEY and CDR2 is SMNVEV (reference sequence). V lost 4 bases to trimming and J lost 6 bases; unmatched junction nucleotides: 0. The CDR3 is 13 residues long. CDR3 nucleotide sequence: TGTGCCAGCAGTTACAGGGGTAATTCACCCCTCCACTTT. Translation gives CASSYRGNSPLHF.

J is TRBJ2-7 and V is TRBV24-1; the D is unclear. This CDR3 is built from 13 residues. Trimming stripped 2 bases from V and 8 bases from J, with 12 bases between. Germline loops: CDR1 KGHDR, CDR2 SFDVKD. The CDR3, as DNA: TGTGCCACCAGTGATTCCCCCATCGATCAGCAGTACTTC. Translating it yields CATSDSPIDQQYF.

The rearrangement uses TRBV7-2 and TRBJ2-7; D is undetermined. Germline assignment: CDR1 SGHTA and CDR2 FQGNSA. The CDR3 totals 14 residues. Trimming removed 5 bases from V and 5 bases from J, with 16 bases in between. The CDR3 loop reads CASSTRKALNEQYF. DNA for the CDR3: TGTGCCAGCAGCACTCGTAAAGCCTTAAACGAGCAGTACTTC.

CDR3 amino acids: CASSGDGPYEQYF. CDR3 DNA: TGTGCCAGCAGCGGGGACGGGCCCTACGAGCAGTACTTC. V gene TRBV7-9 combines with J gene TRBJ2-7; TRBD1 or TRBD2 may be the D gene (5 bases each). CDR1 is SEHNR, CDR2 FQNEAQ, per germline (reference sequence). The CDR3 is 13 residues long. With 5 bases removed from V and 2 bases from J, the gap between germline ends came to 10 bases.

This clone was found a few times. The chain links TRBV9 to TRBJ1-1, with D possibly matching TRBD1 (5 bases). Germline V gene data show CDR1 as SGDLS and CDR2 as YYNGEE. The CDR3 contains 12 residues. The V end lost 0 bases, the J end lost 8 bases, and 8 bases lay between the germline ends. CDR3 amino acids: CASSVDTGEAFF. CDR3 nucleotides: TGTGCCAGCAGCGTAGATACAGGCGAAGCTTTCTTT.

The V call is TRBV2, the J call TRBJ1-6; 7 nucleotides align to TRBD1. This CDR3 region has 17 residues. Germline loops: CDR1 SNHLY, CDR2 FYNNEI. The V segment lost 5 bases and the J segment 3 bases; nucleotides outside the gene matches: 10. Written as DNA, the CDR3 is TGTGCCAGCAGTTATTACAGGGGCCAAGACTATAATTCACCCCTCCACTTT. This encodes CASSYYRGQDYNSPLHF. Full variable domain (missing parts from reference TRBV2 and TRBJ1-6): EPEVTQTPSHQVTQMGQEVILRCVPISNHLYFYWYRQILGQKVEFLVSFYNNEISEKSEIFDDQFSVERPDGSNFTLKIRSTKLEDSAMYFCASSYYRGQDYNSPLHFGNGTRLTVT.

This chain joins TRBV19 and TRBJ1-2; D is possibly TRBD1 (6 bases). The V and J ends lost 4 bases and 4 bases respectively, with 10 bases between them. The CDR3 consists of 13 residues. CDR1 is LNHDA and CDR2 is SQIVND in the germline V gene (reference sequence). The CDR3 sequence: CASSKDRLYGYTF. The CDR3, as DNA: TGTGCCAGTAGTAAGGACAGACTCTATGGCTACACCTTC. Based on the CDR3 plus reference TRBV19 and TRBJ1-2, the full variable domain is DGGITQSPKYLFRKEGQNVTLSCEQNLNHDAMYWYRQDPGQGLRLIYYSQIVNDFQKGDIAEGYSVSREKKESFPLTVTSAQKNPTAFYLCASSKDRLYGYTFGSGTRLTVV.

The CDR3 protein is CASSLDNGETQYF. CDR3 in DNA: TGTGCCAGCAGCTTGGATAACGGAGAGACCCAGTACTTC. J is TRBJ2-5 and V is TRBV5-4; no clear D. Germline V gene sequence: CDR1 SGHNT, CDR2 YYREEE (reference sequence). With 0 bases removed from V and 4 bases from J, the gap between germline ends came to 7 bases. The length of the CDR3 is 13 residues.

The CDR3 region has the DNA TGTGCCAGCACATGGGACGAGTACAATCAGCCCCAGCATTTT. Protein product: CASTWDEYNQPQHF. The chain has TRBV2 and TRBJ1-5, with D perhaps TRBD1 (5 bases). The V gene lost 7 bases and the J gene lost 3 bases, with 13 bases spanning the gap. CDR3 size: 14 residues. Germline CDR1 reads SNHLY; CDR2 reads FYNNEI.

V is TRBV24-1 and J is TRBJ2-6; no firm D call. The V end lost 4 bases, the J end lost 0 bases, and 9 bases lay between the germline ends. The CDR3 spans 16 residues. CDR1 and CDR2 from the germline V gene are KGHDR and SFDVKD. In DNA form, the CDR3 reads TGTGCCACCAGTGAAAATGACAACTCTGGGGCCAACGTCCTGACTTTC. Translating gives CATSENDNSGANVLTF.

The chain has TRBV6-5 and TRBJ1-1, with a tentative D call TRBD1 (5 bases). The CDR3 loop spans 15 amino acids. CDR1 is MNHEY and CDR2 is SVGAGI in the germline V gene. V lost 6 bases, J lost 1 base, and 15 bases lay in between. The CDR3 coding sequence is TGTGCCAGCAGACCAGGGCTTCTCTCGAACACTGAAGCTTTCTTT. It yields the protein CASRPGLLSNTEAFF.